This T cell receptor beta chain is drawn from a study of shared clonotypes between healthy human individuals. In the study overall: Each donor had three CD4 naive, three CD4 memory, two CD8 naive and one CD8 memory plate.

With respect to this clone: What it recognizes is unknown.

The germline V gene has CDR1 MNHNS and CDR2 SASEGT. The CDR3 covers 15 residues. With 2 bases removed from V and 3 bases from J, the gap between germline ends came to 11 bases. Regarding the study as a whole: Relative to memory subsets, naive subsets generally showed larger estimated richness. Non-shared clonotypes showed lower generation probabilities than clonotypes common to all four donors. Sorted-subset sequencing was shown by rarefaction to be incomplete despite large depth.

Clones were read by immunoSEQ multiplex PCR, and TCRdb kept only the in-frame ones, dropping some. The sample shows about 590,000 clones, nearly 97% of them seen only once. Terminally differentiated effector memory CD45RA+ cells were excluded from the naive CD8 cells, which were CD45RO-negative and positively selected for CCR7. The sample comprised naive CD8+ T cells sorted from blood. The chain joins TRBV6-1 to TRBJ2-4; D may be TRBD1 (5 bases). The TCR sequence derives from a young woman in good health. The DNA of the CDR3 is TGTGCCAGCAGTGAATTGACAGAAGGCAAAAACATTCAGTACTTC. This codes for CASSELTEGKNIQYF.